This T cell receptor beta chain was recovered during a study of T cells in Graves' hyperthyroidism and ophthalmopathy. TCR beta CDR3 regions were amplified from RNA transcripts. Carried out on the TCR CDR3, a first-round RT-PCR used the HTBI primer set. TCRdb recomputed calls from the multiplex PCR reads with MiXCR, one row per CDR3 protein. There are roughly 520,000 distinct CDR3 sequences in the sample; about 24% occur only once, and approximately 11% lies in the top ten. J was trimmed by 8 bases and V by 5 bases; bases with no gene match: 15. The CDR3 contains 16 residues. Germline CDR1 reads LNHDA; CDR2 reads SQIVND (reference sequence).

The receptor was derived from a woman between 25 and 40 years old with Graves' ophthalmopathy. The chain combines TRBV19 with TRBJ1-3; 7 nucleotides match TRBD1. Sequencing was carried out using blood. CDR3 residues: CASSPYSGTAVDTIYF. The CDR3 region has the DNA TGTGCCAGTAGTCCGTATTCCGGGACAGCCGTCGACACCATATATTTT.